This T cell receptor (beta chain) was recovered during a study of T cell responses to AZD1222 COVID-19 vaccine. General study results and limits: CD4 TCRs covered the whole spike, strongest at regions 160-218 and 743-854. The breadth and depth of Spike-specific TCRs increased once two AZD1222 doses had been given. Only 5 or 6 people who got AZD1222 tested seropositive at baseline.

Repertoires were generated with immunoSEQ multiplex PCR, while TCRdb's copy carries only in-frame clones and drops some. The table records about 88,000 clones, approximately 91% of them present only once. A word on this clone: Its antigen is unknown.

Second-dose timings of about 4 or about 12 weeks were pooled. The material sequenced was peripheral blood, taken 28 days after the second AZD1222 dose. This TCR was recovered from an adult who received the AZD1222 COVID-19 vaccine.

DNA for the CDR3: TGTGCCAGTAGTACTCAGGGGATACCTGGAAACACCATATATTTT. This encodes CASSTQGIPGNTIYF. The rearrangement links TRBV19 to TRBJ1-3, with a possible D match to TRBD1 (6 bases). CDR1 and CDR2 (germline): LNHDA, SQIVND (reference sequence). V lost 4 bases, J lost 2 bases, and 12 bases lay in between. There are 15 residues in the CDR3.